What follows are 8 T cell receptor beta chains derived from one specimen sequenced in a study of cytomegalovirus exposure and HLA in healthy donors. It was with 60 Vbeta and 13 Jbeta primers that the PCR ran. TCRdb's table, derived via immunoSEQ multiplex PCR, lists solely in-frame clones and lacks some. The table records 90,000 to 130,000 clones, 65% to 80% of them present only once. Sequences were obtained from PBMCs. The receptors originated from a man aged 25 to 40 in good health and CMV-seropositive.

This sequence joins TRBV6-6 and TRBJ1-1, with D unresolved. This CDR3 comprises 15 residues. Germline V gene lookup returns CDR1 MNHNY and CDR2 SVGAGI (reference sequence). Trimming pared 7 bases from V and 5 bases from J, leaving 20 bases between. Here the CDR3 DNA reads TGTGCCAGCATTCAGCTGGGGAGGGCTGGGACTGAAGCTTTCTTT. This gives the protein CASIQLGRAGTEAFF.

This clone was detected a few times. CDR3 loop: CASSRGQGDSPLHF. In DNA form, the CDR3 reads TGCGCCAGCAGCCGAGGACAGGGGGATTCACCCCTCCACTTT. The chain uses TRBV5-1 and TRBJ1-6; 10 bases are a match to TRBD1. After removal of 4 bases from V and 8 bases from J, the junction contained 3 bases not matched to a gene. From germline, CDR1 is SGHRS and CDR2 YFSETQ. This CDR3 has 14 amino acids.

The chain combines TRBV9 with TRBJ2-1; tentative D call: TRBD2 (6 bases). This CDR3 spans 14 amino acids. V was pared by 3 bases and J by 9 bases, with 16 bases between. Germline CDR1 and CDR2: SGDLS and YYNGEE. As DNA, the CDR3 is TGTGCCAGCAGCGCTAAAGGAGGGGATCGTGAGCAGTTCTTC. This sequence encodes CASSAKGGDREQFF.

The V gene is TRBV4-3, the J gene TRBJ1-1; 8 nucleotides match TRBD1. Germline loops: CDR1 LGHNA, CDR2 YSLEER. CDR3 length: 15 residues. The V segment lost 0 bases and the J segment 5 bases; nucleotides outside the gene matches: 5. The CDR3 region has the DNA TGCGCCAGCAGCCAAGAACCCACAGGGGGAACTGAAGCTTTCTTT. This encodes CASSQEPTGGTEAFF.

The chain carries TRBV5-4 and TRBJ1-1; 7 bases map to TRBD1. Looked up from germline, CDR1 is SGHNT and CDR2 is YYREEE (reference sequence). The junction had 3 bases not matched to a gene; V was cut back by 0 bases and J by 4 bases. The CDR3 totals 14 residues. Here the CDR3 DNA reads TGTGCCAGCAGCTTGGACGCAGGGGGCACTGAAGCTTTCTTT. Residues: CASSLDAGGTEAFF.

The rearrangement uses TRBV6-4 and TRBJ1-1; no definite D call. Germline V gives CDR1 MRHNA, CDR2 SNTAGT. Trimming removed 5 bases at V and 3 bases at J, with 10 bases between. The CDR3 extends over 13 amino acids. CDR3 nucleotide sequence: TGTGCCAGCAGTCAGGACTCAGACACTGAAGCTTTCTTT. Translation: CASSQDSDTEAFF.

This clone was found many times. Other DNA sequences from this sample encode an identical CDR3 as well. This rearrangement joins TRBV4-1 to TRBJ1-2; 9 positions agree with TRBD1. The CDR3 is 15 amino acids. In germline, CDR1 is MGHRA, CDR2 YSYEKL. The V segment lost 1 base and the J segment 4 bases; nucleotides outside the gene matches: 4. This CDR3 is CASSQATGGGYGYTF. Here the CDR3 DNA reads TGCGCCAGCAGCCAAGCGACAGGGGGGGGCTATGGCTACACCTTC.

J is TRBJ1-5 and V is TRBV6-1; 10 nucleotides agree with TRBD1. CDR3 length: 16 residues. V gave up 4 bases and J gave up 1 base; unmatched junction bases: 4. Germline V CDR1 and CDR2: MNHNS, SASEGT. Here the CDR3 DNA reads TGTGCCAGCAGTGCCCGACAGGGGGCGAGCAATCAGCCCCAGCATTTT. This gives the protein CASSARQGASNQPQHF.